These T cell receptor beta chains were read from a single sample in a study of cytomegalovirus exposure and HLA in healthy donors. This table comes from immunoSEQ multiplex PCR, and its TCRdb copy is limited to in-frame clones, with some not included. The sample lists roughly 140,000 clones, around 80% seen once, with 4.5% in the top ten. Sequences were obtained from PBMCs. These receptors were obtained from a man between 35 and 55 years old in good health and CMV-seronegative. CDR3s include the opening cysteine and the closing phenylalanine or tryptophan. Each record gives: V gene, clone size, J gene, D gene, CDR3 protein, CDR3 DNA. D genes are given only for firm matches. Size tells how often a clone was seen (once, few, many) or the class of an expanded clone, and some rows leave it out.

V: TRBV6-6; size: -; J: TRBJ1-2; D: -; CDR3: CASSYSVSYGYTF; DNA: TGTGCCAGCAGTTACTCGGTCAGCTATGGCTACACCTTC
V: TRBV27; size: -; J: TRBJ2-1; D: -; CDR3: CASSLLGAGADYNEQFF; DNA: TGTGCCAGCAGTTTATTGGGCGCGGGGGCGGATTACAATGAGCAGTTCTTC
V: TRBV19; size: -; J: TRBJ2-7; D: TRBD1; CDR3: CASSISPRQGNNEQYF; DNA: TGTGCCAGTAGTATAAGCCCGCGACAGGGGAACAACGAGCAGTACTTC
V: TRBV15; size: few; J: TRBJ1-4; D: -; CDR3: CATSGQFNEKLFF; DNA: TGTGCCACCAGTGGACAGTTTAATGAAAAACTGTTTTTT
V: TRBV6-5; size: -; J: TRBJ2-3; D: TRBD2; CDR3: CASRISGGRTDTQYF; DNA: TGTGCCAGCAGGATTAGCGGGGGGAGGACAGATACGCAGTATTTT
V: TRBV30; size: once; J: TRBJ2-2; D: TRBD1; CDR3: CAWSPPWTGVTGELFF; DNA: TGTGCCTGGAGTCCTCCTTGGACAGGGGTCACCGGGGAGCTGTTTTTT
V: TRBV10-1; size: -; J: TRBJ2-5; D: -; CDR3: CASSESYRAETQYF; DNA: TGCGCCAGCAGTGAATCTTACAGGGCGGAGACCCAGTACTTC
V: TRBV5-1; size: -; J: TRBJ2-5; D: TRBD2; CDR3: CASRQPRGGHEETQYF; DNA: TGCGCCAGCAGACAACCGCGGGGGGGGCATGAGGAGACCCAGTACTTC
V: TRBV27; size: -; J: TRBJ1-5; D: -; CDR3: CASSFQGRGNQPQHF; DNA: TGTGCCAGCAGTTTCCAGGGTAGGGGCAATCAGCCCCAGCATTTT
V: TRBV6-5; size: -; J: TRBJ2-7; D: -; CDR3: CASSSSGGPYEQYF; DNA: TGTGCCAGCAGTTCGTCGGGGGGCCCCTACGAACAGTACTTC
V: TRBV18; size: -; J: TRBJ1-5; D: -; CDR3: CASSPPGENQPQHF; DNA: TGTGCCAGCTCACCACCGGGCGAAAATCAGCCCCAGCATTTT
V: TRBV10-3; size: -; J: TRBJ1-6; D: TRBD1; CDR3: CAAGTDYNSPLHF; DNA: TGTGCCGCCGGGACAGACTATAATTCACCCCTCCACTTT
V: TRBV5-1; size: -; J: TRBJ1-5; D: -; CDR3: CASSPGEGVSNQPQHF; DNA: TGCGCCAGCAGCCCTGGGGAGGGTGTGAGCAATCAGCCCCAGCATTTT
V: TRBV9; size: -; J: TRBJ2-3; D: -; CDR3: CASSVDTGPDTQYF; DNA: TGTGCCAGCAGCGTAGATACAGGGCCAGATACGCAGTATTTT
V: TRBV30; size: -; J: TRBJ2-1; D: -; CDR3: CAWRPPLDNEQFF; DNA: TGTGCCTGGAGACCCCCCCTAGACAATGAGCAGTTCTTC
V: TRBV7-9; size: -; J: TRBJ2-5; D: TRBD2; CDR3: CASSGLGGGAGETQYF; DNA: TGTGCCAGCAGTGGGTTGGGCGGGGGGGCAGGAGAGACCCAGTACTTC
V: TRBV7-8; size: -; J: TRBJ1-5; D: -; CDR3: CASSHDRSQPQHF; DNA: TGTGCCAGCAGCCACGACCGGAGTCAGCCCCAGCATTTT
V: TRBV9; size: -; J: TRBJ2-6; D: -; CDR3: CASSYKEAGANVLTF; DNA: TGTGCCAGCAGTTATAAAGAGGCTGGGGCCAACGTCCTGACTTTC
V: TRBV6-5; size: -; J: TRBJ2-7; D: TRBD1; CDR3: CASRATGNPPYEQYF; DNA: TGTGCCAGCAGAGCGACAGGGAACCCACCCTACGAGCAGTACTTC
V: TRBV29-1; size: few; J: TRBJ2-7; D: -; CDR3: CSVEGRVTYEQYF; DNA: TGCAGCGTTGAAGGGCGGGTAACCTACGAGCAGTACTTC
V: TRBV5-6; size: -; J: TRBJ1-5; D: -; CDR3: CASSLRGGSHQPQHF; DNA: TGTGCCAGCAGCTTGAGGGGGGGCAGCCATCAGCCCCAGCATTTT
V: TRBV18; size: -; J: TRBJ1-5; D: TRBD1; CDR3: CASSRTGGAGQPQHF; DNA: TGTGCCAGCTCACGGACAGGGGGCGCCGGTCAGCCCCAGCATTTT
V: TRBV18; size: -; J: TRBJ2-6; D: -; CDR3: CASSPLDAGSGANVLTF; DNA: TGTGCCAGCTCACCACTGGATGCGGGCTCTGGGGCCAACGTCCTGACTTTC
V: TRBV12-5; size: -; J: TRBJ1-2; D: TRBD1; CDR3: CASGLAGQGGYTF; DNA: TGTGCTAGTGGTCTCGCAGGACAGGGCGGCTACACCTTC
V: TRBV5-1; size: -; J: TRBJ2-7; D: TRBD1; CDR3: CASSRTTGGLSYEQYF; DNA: TGCGCCAGCAGCCGAACGACAGGGGGATTGTCCTACGAGCAGTACTTC
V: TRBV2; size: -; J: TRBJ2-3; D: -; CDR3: CATPGTNTDTQYF; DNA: TGTGCCACCCCGGGGACAAACACAGATACGCAGTATTTT
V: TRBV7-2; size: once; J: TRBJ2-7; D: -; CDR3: CASSLGSLVGYEQYF; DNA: TGTGCCAGCAGCTTAGGATCTTTAGTCGGTTACGAGCAGTACTTC
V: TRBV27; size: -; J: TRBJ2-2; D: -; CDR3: CASSWVRQNTGELFF; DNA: TGTGCCAGCAGTTGGGTTCGACAGAACACCGGGGAGCTGTTTTTT
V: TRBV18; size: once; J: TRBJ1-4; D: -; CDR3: CASSRSNEKLFF; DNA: TGTGCCAGCTCCCGGAGTAATGAAAAACTGTTTTTT
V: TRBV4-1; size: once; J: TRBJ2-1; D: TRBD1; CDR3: CASSPVGTGAYNEQFF; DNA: TGCGCCAGCAGCCCAGTTGGGACAGGAGCCTACAATGAGCAGTTCTTC
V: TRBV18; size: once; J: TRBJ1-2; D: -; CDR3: CASSPRAPPQDGYTF; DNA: TGTGCCAGCTCACCGAGGGCGCCCCCTCAGGATGGCTACACCTTC
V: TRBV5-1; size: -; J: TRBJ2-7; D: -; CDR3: CASSDPGSPYEQYF; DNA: TGCGCCAGCAGCGATCCCGGGTCCCCCTACGAGCAGTACTTC
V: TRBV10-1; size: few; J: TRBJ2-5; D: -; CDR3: CASSPGKKERETQYF; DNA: TGCGCCAGCAGTCCGGGGAAAAAGGAGCGGGAGACCCAGTACTTC
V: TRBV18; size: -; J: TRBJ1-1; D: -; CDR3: CASSLSRLNTEAFF; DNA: TGTGCCAGCTCACTCTCCAGGCTGAACACTGAAGCTTTCTTT
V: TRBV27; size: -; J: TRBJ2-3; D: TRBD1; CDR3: CASSYRDRGTDTQYF; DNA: TGTGCCAGCAGTTACCGGGACAGGGGCACAGATACGCAGTATTTT